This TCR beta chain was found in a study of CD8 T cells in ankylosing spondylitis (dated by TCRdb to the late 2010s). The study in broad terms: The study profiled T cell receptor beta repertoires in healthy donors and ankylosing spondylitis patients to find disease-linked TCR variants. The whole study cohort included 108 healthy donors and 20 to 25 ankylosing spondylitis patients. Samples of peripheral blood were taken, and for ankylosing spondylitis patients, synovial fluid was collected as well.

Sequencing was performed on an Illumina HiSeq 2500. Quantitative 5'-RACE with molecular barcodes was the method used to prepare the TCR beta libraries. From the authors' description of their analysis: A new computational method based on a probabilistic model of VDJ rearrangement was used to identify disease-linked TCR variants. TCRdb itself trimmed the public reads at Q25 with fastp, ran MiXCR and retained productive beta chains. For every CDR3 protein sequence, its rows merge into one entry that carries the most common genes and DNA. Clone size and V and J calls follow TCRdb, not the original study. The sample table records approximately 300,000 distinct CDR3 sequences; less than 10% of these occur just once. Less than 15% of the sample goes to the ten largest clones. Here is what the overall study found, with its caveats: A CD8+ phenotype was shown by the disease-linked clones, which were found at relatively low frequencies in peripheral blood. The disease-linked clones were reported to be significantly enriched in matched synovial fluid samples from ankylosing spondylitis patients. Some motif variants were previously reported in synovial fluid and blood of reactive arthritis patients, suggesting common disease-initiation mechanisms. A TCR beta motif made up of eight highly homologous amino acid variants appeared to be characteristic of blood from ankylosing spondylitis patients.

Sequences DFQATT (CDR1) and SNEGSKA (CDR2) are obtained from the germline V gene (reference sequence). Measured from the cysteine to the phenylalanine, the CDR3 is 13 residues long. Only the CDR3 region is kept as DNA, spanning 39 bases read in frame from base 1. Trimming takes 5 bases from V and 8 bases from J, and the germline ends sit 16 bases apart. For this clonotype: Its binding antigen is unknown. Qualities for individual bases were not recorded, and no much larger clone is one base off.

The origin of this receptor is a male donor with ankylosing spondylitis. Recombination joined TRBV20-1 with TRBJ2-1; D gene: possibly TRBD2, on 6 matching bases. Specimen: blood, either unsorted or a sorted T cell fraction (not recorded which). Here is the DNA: TGCAGTGCTTGGGGGGTTGAGCCCCATGAGCAGTTCTTC. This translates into CSAWGVEPHEQFF.